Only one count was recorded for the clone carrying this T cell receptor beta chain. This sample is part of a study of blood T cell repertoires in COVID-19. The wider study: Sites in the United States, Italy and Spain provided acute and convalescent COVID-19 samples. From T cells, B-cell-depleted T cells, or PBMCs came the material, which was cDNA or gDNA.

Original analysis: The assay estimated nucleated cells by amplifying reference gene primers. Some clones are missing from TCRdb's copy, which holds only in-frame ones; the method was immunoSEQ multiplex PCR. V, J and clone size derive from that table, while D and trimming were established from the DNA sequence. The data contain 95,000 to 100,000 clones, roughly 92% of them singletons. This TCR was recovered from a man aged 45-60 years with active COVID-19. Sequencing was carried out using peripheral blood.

The chain's CDR3 is CASSQDRGSGARIYEQYF. The CDR3, as DNA: TGTGCCAGCAGCCAGGACAGGGGGTCTGGGGCGAGGATTTACGAGCAGTACTTC. V and J are TRBV3-1 (or the pseudogene TRBV3-2) and TRBJ2-7; 10 nucleotides align to TRBD1. The germline V gene encodes CDR1 LGHDT and CDR2 YNNKEL (reference sequence). V trimming: 3 bases; J trimming: 4 bases; junction bases outside the gene matches: 15. This CDR3 is 18 amino acids long.